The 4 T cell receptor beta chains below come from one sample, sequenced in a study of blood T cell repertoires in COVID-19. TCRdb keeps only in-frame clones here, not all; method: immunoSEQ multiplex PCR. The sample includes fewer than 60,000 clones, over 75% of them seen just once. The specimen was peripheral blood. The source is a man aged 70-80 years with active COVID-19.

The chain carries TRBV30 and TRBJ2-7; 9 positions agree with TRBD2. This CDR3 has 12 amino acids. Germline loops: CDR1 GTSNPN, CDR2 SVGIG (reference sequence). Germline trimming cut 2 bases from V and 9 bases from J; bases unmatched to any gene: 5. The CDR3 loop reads CAWSLRGGSQYF. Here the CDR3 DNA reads TGTGCCTGGAGTTTGCGGGGGGGCTCGCAGTACTTC.

The CDR3 protein is CASSFSPTGTGELFF. The DNA for the CDR3 is TGTGCCAGTAGTTTCTCACCTACAGGGACCGGGGAGCTGTTTTTT. The chain joins TRBV19 to TRBJ2-2; TRBD1 is a possible D gene (6 bases). V was trimmed by 5 bases and J by 5 bases, leaving 15 bases between them. Germline values: CDR1 LNHDA, CDR2 SQIVND (reference sequence). The CDR3 has 15 residues.

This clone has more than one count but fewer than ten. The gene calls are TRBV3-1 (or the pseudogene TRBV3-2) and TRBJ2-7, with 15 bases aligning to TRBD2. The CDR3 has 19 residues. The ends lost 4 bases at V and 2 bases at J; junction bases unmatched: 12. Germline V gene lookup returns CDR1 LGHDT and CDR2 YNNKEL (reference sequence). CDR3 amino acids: CASSRKSPGLAGGAYEQYF. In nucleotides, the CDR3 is TGTGCCAGCAGCCGGAAAAGCCCGGGACTAGCGGGGGGTGCCTACGAGCAGTACTTC.

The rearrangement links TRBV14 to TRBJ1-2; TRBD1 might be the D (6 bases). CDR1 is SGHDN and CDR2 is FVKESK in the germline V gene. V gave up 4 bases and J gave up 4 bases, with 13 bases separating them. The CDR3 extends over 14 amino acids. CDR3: CASSPSGGGYGYTF. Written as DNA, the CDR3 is TGTGCCAGCAGCCCGAGTGGGGGCGGCTATGGCTACACCTTC.